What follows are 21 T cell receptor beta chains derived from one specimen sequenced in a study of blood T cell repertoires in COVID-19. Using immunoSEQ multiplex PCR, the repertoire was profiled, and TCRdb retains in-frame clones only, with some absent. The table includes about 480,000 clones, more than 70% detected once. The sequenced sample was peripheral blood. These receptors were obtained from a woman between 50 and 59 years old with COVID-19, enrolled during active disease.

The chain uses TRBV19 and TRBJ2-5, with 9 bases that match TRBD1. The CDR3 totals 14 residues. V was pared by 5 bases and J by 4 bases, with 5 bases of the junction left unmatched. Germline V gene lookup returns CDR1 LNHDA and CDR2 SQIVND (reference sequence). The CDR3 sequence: CASSSPGQGETQYF. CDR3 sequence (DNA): TGTGCCAGTAGTTCTCCGGGACAGGGAGAGACCCAGTACTTC.

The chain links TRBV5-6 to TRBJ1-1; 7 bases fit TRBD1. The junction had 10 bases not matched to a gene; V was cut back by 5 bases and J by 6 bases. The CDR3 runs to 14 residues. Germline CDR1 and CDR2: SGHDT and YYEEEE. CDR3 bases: TGTGCCAGCAGACCCACAGGGGATAGGTCTGAAGCTTTCTTT. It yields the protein CASRPTGDRSEAFF. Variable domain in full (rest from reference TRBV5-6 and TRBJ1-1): DAGVTQSPTHLIKTRGQQVTLRCSPKSGHDTVSWYQQALGQGPQFIFQYYEEEERQRGNFPDRFSGHQFPNYSSELNVNALLLGDSALYLCASRPTGDRSEAFFGQGTRLTVV.

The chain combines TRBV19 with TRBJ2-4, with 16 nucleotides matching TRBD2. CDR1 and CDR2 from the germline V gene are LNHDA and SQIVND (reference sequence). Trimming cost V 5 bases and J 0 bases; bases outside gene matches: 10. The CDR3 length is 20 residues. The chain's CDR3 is CASSPGLAGGVKLAKNIQYF. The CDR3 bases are TGTGCCAGTAGTCCGGGACTAGCGGGGGGGGTCAAGCTAGCCAAAAACATTCAGTACTTC.

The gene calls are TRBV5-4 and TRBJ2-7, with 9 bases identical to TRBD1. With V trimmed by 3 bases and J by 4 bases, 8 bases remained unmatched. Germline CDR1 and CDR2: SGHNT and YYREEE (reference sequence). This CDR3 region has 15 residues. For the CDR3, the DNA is TGTGCCAGCAGCTCCGGACAGGGGAATCAGTACGAGCAGTACTTC. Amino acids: CASSSGQGNQYEQYF. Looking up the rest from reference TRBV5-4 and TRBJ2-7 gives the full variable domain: ETGVTQSPTHLIKTRGQQVTLRCSSQSGHNTVSWYQQALGQGPQFIFQYYREEENGRGNFPPRFSGLQFPNYSSELNVNALELDDSALYLCASSSGQGNQYEQYFGPGTRLTVT.

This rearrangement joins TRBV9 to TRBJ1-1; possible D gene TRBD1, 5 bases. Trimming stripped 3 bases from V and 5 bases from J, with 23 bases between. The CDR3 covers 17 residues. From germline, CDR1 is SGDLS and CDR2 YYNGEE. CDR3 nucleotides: TGTGCCAGCAGCGCCCCACGGGGGGAAGGAAGGCGGACTGAAGCTTTCTTT. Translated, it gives CASSAPRGEGRRTEAFF.

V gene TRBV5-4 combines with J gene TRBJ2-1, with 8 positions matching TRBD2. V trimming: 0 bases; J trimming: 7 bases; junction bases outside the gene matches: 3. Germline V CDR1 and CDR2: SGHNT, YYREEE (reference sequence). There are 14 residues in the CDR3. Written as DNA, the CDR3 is TGTGCCAGCAGCTTGGATACGGGGGGGAATGAGCAGTTCTTC. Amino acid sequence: CASSLDTGGNEQFF.

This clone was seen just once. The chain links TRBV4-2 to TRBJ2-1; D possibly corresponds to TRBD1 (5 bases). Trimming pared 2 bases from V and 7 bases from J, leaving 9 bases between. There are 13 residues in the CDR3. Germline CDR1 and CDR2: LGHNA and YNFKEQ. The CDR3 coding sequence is TGTGCCAGCAGCCAAACCACAGGTAATGAGCAGTTCTTC. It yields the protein CASSQTTGNEQFF.

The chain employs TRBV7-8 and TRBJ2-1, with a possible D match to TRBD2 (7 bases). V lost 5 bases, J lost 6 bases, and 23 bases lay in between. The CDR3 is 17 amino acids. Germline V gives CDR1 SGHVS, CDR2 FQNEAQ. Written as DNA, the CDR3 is TGTGCCAGCAGCGGCTCGCTGAAGGGGGGGCGAAGCAATGAGCAGTTCTTC. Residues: CASSGSLKGGRSNEQFF.

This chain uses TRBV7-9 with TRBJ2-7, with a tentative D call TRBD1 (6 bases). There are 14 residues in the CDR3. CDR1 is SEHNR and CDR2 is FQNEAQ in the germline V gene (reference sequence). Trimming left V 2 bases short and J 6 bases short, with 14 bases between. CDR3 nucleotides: TGTGCCAGCAGCTTAACCCTCAGGGGTGGCGAGCAGTACTTC. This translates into CASSLTLRGGEQYF.

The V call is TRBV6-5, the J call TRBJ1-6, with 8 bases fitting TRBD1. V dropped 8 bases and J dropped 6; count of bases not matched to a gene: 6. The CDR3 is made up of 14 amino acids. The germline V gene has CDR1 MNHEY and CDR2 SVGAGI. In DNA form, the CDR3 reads TGTGCCAGCGCATTCACAGGGGGTAATTCACCCCTCCACTTT. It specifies CASAFTGGNSPLHF.

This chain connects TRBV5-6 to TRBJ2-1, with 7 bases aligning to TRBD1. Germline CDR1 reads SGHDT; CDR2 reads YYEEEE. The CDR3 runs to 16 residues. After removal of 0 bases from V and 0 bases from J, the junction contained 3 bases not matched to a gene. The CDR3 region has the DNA TGTGCCAGCAGCTTGGTAGGGGGCCGCTCCTACAATGAGCAGTTCTTC. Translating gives CASSLVGGRSYNEQFF.

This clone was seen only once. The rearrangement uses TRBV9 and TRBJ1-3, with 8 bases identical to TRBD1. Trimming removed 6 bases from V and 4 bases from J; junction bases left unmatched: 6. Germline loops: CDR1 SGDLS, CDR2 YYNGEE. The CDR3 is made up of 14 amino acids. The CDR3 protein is CASTLDREGNTIYF. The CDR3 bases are TGTGCCAGCACCCTGGACAGGGAAGGAAACACCATATATTTT.

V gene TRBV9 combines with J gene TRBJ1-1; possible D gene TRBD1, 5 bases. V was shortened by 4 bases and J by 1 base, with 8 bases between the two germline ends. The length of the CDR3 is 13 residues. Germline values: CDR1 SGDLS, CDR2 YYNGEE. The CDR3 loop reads CASSPTGNTEAFF. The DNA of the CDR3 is TGTGCCAGCAGCCCCACAGGGAACACTGAAGCTTTCTTT.

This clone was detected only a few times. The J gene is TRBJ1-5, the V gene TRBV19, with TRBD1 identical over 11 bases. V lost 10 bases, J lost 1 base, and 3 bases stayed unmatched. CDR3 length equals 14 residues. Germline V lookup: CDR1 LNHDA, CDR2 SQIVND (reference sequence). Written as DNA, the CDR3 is TGTGCCACCGGACAGGGGGCAAGCAATCAGCCCCAGCATTTT. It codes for CATGQGASNQPQHF.

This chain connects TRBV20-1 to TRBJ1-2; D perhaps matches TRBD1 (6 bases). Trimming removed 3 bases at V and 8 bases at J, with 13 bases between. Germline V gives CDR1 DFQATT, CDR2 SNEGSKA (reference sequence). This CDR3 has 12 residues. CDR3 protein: CSASGGPRGYTF. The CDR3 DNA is TGCAGTGCTAGTGGGGGGCCGAGGGGCTACACCTTC.

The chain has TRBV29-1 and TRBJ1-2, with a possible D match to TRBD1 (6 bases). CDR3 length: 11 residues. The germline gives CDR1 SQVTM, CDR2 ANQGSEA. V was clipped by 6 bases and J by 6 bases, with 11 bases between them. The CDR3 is CSVQNRDGYTF. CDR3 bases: TGCAGCGTCCAAAACAGGGATGGCTACACCTTC.

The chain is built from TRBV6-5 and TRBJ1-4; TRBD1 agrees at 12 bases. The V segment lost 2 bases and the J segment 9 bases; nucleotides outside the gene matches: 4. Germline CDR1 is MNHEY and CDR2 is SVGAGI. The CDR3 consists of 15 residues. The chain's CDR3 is CASSYVGQGAKKLFF. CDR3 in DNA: TGTGCCAGCAGTTACGTGGGACAGGGGGCGAAAAAACTGTTTTTT.

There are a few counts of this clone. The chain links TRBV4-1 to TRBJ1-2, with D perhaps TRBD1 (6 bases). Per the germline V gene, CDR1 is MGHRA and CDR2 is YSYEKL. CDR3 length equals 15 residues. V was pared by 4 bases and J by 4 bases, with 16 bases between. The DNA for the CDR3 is TGCGCCAGCAGCCCGATGGGGGCGGCGGGCTATGGCTACACCTTC. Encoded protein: CASSPMGAAGYGYTF.

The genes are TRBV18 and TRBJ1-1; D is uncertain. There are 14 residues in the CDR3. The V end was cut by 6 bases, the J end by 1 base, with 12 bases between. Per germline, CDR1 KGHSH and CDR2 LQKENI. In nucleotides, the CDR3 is TGTGCCAGCTCGAGACGCGAGGGGAACACTGAAGCTTTCTTT. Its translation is CASSRREGNTEAFF. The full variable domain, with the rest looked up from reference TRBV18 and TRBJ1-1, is NAGVMQNPRHLVRRRGQEARLRCSPMKGHSHVYWYRQLPEEGLKFMVYLQKENIIDESGMPKERFSAEFPKEGPSILRIQQVVRGDSAAYFCASSRREGNTEAFFGQGTRLTVV.

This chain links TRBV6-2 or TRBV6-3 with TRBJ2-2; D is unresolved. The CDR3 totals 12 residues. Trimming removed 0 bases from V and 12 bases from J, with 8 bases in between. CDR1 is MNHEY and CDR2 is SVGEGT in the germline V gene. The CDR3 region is CASSYSSTKLFF. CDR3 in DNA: TGTGCCAGCAGTTACTCGAGTACTAAGCTGTTTTTT.

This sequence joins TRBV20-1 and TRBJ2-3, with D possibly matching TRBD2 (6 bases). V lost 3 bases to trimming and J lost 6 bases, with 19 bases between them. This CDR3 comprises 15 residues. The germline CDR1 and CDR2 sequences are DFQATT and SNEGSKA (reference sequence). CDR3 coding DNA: TGCAGTGCTAGTGAGACTAGGTTCAGTTTGGATACGCAGTATTTT. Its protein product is CSASETRFSLDTQYF.